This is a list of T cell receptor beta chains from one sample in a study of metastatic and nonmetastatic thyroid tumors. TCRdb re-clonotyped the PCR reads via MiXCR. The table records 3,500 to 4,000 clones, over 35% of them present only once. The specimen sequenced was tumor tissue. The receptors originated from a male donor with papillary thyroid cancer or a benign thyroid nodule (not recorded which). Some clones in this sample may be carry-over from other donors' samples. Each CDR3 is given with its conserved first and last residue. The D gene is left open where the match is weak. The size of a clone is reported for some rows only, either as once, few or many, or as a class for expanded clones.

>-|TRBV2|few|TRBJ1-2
TGTGCCAGCAGTGAACGTCAGGTATATGGCTACACCTTC
CASSERQVYGYTF
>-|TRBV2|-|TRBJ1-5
TGTGCCAGCAGTGAGGCGCCAAGCAATCAGCCCCAGCATTTT
CASSEAPSNQPQHF
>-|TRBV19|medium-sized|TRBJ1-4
TGTGCCAGTAGTATCCGGCAGGGGAATGAAAAACTGTTTTTT
CASSIRQGNEKLFF
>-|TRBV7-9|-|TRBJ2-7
TGTGCCAGCAGCCCCGGATCCTACGAGCAGTACTTC
CASSPGSYEQYF
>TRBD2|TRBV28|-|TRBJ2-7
TGTGCCAGCGGTAGCGGGGGACCCCCCTACGAGCAGTACTTC
CASGSGGPPYEQYF
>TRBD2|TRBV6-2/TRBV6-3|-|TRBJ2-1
TGTGCCAGCAGCTGGACTAGCGGGAGTTACAATGAGCAGTTCTTC
CASSWTSGSYNEQFF
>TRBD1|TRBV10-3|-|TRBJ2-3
TGTGCCATCAACCGGGACAGGGTCCTAACAACGCAGTATTTT
CAINRDRVLTTQYF
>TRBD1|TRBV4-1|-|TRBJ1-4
TGCGCCAGCAGCCAAGAGGGAGTGCAGGGGGAGAATGAAAAACTGTTTTTT
CASSQEGVQGENEKLFF
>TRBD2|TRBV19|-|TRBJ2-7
TGTGCCAGTAGTTTGGGGACTAGCGGGGGTAACGAGCAGTACTTC
CASSLGTSGGNEQYF
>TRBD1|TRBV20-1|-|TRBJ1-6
TGCAGTGCTAGCGGGGGCAGGGGGCTGGGTAATTCACCCCTCCACTTT
CSASGGRGLGNSPLHF
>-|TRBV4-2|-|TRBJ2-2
TGTGCCAGCAGCCAAGATTTCCCCGGGGAGCTGTTTTTT
CASSQDFPGELFF
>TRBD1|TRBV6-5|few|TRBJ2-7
TGTGCCAGCAGTTACGGACAGGTTGCATTACAGTACTTC
CASSYGQVALQYF
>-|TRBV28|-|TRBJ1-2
TGTGCCAGCAGTTTTGGGGGTGATGGCTACACCTTC
CASSFGGDGYTF
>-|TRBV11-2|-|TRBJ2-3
TGTGCCAGCAGCTTATTAATGGTTCGGCGGGCATCCACAGATACGCAGTATTTT
CASSLLMVRRASTDTQYF
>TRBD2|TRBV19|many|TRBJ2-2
TGTGCCAGTCTGCCCACTAGCGGGAGTTCCGGGGAGCTGTTTTTT
CASLPTSGSSGELFF
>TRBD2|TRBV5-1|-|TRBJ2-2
TGCGCCAGCAGTAGCCCTAGCGGGAGTAATTATAACACCGGGGAGCTGTTTTTT
CASSSPSGSNYNTGELFF
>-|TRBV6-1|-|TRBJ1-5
TGTGCCAGCAGTGAAGGGGGGTCAGATCAGCCCCAGCATTTT
CASSEGGSDQPQHF
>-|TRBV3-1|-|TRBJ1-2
TGTGCCAGCAGCCAAATTCGTGGCAGGCCTGGAGCTAACTATGGCTACACCTTC
CASSQIRGRPGANYGYTF
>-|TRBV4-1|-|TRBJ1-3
TGCGCCAGCAGCCGCTGGGGAAACACCATATATTTT
CASSRWGNTIYF
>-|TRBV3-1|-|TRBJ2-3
TGTGCCAGCAGCCAAGATTGGCGATATACGCAGTATTTT
CASSQDWRYTQYF
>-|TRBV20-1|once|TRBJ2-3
TGCAGTGCTAGGACCACAACAGATACGCAGTATTTT
CSARTTTDTQYF
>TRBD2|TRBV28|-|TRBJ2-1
TGTGCCAGCAGCATACCTAGCGGTAACAATGAGCAGTTCTTC
CASSIPSGNNEQFF
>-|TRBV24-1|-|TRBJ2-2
TGTGCCACCAGTGATTTGGGGGAGGCCGGGGAGCTGTTTTTT
CATSDLGEAGELFF
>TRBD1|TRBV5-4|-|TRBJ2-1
TGTGCCAGCAGCTTGGGGGCTTGGGGACAGGGCCACAATGAGCAGTTCTTC
CASSLGAWGQGHNEQFF
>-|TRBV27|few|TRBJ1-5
TGTGCCAGCAATAGGCAAGGGGGCAATCAGCCCCAGCATTTT
CASNRQGGNQPQHF
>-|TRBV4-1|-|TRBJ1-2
TGCGCCAGCAGCCAGTCAGATAACTATGGCTACACCTTC
CASSQSDNYGYTF
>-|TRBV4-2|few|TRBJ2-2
TGTGCCAGCAGCCAAGAAGCCTCCTACACCGGGGAGCTGTTTTTT
CASSQEASYTGELFF
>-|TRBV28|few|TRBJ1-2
TGTGCCAGCTACCGCCACCTCTATGGCTACACCTTC
CASYRHLYGYTF
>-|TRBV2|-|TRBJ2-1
TGTGCCAGCAGAGGCCTAGGTTACAATGAGCAGTTCTTC
CASRGLGYNEQFF
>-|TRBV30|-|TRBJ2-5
TGTGCCTGGAGTAGTTTCGGGATGGAGACCCAGTACTTC
CAWSSFGMETQYF
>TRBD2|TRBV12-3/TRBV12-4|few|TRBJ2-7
TGTGCCAGCAGTTGGGGTAGCGGGCAATACGAGCAGTACTTC
CASSWGSGQYEQYF
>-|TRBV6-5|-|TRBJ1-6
TGTGCCAGCAGTTACGGAGGGGGGTCCTATAATTCACCCCTCCACTTT
CASSYGGGSYNSPLHF
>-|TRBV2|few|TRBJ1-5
TGTGCCAGCAGTGACCCGGGACAGCCCCAGCATTTT
CASSDPGQPQHF
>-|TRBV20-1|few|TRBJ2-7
TGCAGTGCTAGCCCAGCCTCCTACGAGCAGTACTTC
CSASPASYEQYF
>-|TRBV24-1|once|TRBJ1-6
TGTGCCACTTGGGTTACTTGGATAGCGGAGGGGACGTTTTTTAATTCACCCCTCCACTTT
CATWVTWIAEGTFFNSPLHF
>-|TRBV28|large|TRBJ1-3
TGTGCCAGCGGCCCCGGGACAACTGGAAACACCATATATTTT
CASGPGTTGNTIYF
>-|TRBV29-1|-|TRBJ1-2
TGCAGCGTTGAAGTTGGGGGGAACTATGGCTACACCTTC
CSVEVGGNYGYTF
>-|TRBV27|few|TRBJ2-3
TGTGCCAGCAGTCCACCCGGGACTCTCACAGATACGCAGTATTTT
CASSPPGTLTDTQYF
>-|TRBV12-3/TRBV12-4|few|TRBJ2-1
TGTGCCAGCAGTGAACAGGGAGGGTCCTACAATGAGCAGTTCTTC
CASSEQGGSYNEQFF
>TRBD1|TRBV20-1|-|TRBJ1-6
TGCAGTGCTAGAGATCTTCACAGGGGAGGAGGGTCGCCCCTCCACTTT
CSARDLHRGGGSPLHF
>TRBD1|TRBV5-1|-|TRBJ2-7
TGCGCCAGCAGGCCCGGGACAGGAGCCTACGAGCAGTACTTC
CASRPGTGAYEQYF
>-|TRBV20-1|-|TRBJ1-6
TGCAGTGCCCTACATTCACCCCTCCACTTT
CSALHSPLHF
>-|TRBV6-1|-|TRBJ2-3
TGTGCCAGCAGTGGAACTCCTGAGGGCACAGATACGCAGTATTTT
CASSGTPEGTDTQYF
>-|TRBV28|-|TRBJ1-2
TGTGCCAGCAACCCCCTGTCGGGGCGCGATGATGGCTACACCTTC
CASNPLSGRDDGYTF
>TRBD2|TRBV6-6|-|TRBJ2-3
TGTGCCAGCAGTTACTCAAGCGGGGGCTTCACAGATACGCAGTATTTT
CASSYSSGGFTDTQYF